This T cell receptor (beta chain) was identified in a study of CD8 T cells in ankylosing spondylitis. Study-level results: Typical of ankylosing spondylitis blood, it appeared, was a TCR beta motif of roughly eight highly homologous variants.

In the case of this clonotype: As yet, its antigen is unknown.

CDR3 length: 13 residues. The ends lost 11 bases at V and 1 base at J; junction bases unmatched: 4. Germline V gives CDR1 MDHEN, CDR2 SYDVKM. 5'-RACE, quantitative and with molecular barcodes, yielded the TCR beta libraries. Using its own MiXCR run on the 5' RACE reads, TCRdb lists one record per CDR3 protein. The profile shows 390,000 or so distinct CDR3 sequences, more than 20% of them singletons. The chain joins TRBV28 to TRBJ2-4; TRBD2 matches 8 bases. This receptor was obtained from a male donor with ankylosing spondylitis. The sequenced sample consisted of blood, either unsorted or a sorted T cell fraction (not recorded which). CDR3 DNA: TGTGCCTGCACGGGAGGGGCCAAAAACATTCAGTACTTC. It is translated as CACTGGAKNIQYF.